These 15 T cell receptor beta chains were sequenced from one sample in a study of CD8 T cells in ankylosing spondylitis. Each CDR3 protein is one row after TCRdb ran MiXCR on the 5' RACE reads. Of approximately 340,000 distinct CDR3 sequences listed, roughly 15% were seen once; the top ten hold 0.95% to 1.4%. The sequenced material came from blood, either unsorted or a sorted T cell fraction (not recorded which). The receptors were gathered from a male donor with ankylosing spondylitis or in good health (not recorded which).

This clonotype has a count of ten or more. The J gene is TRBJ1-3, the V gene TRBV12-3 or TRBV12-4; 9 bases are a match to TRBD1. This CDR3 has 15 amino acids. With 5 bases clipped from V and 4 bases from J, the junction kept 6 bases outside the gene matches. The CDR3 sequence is CASSTGQGRGNTIYF. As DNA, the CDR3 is TGTGCCAGCAGTACCGGACAGGGGAGAGGAAACACCATATATTTT.

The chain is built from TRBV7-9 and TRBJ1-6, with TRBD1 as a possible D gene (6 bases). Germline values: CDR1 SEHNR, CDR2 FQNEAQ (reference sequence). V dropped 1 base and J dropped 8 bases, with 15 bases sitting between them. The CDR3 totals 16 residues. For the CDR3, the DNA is TGTGCCAGCAGCTTAGGCGGGGGCCAGGTGGATTCACCCCTCCACTTT. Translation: CASSLGGGQVDSPLHF.

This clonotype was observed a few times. The CDR3 loop reads CASSSISGANVLTF. The CDR3, as DNA: TGTGCCAGCAGTTCCATCTCTGGGGCCAACGTCCTGACTTTC. The chain carries TRBV27 and TRBJ2-6; the D is unclear. The CDR3 consists of 14 residues. Per germline, CDR1 MNHEY and CDR2 SMNVEV (reference sequence). Trimming took off 4 bases at V and 0 bases at J, with 4 bases between the two ends.

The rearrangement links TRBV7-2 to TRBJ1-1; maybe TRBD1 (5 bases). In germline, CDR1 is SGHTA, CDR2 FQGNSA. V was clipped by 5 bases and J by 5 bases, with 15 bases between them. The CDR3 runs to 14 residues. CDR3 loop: CASSLRDPRTEAFF. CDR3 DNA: TGTGCCAGCAGCCTACGGGACCCGCGAACTGAAGCTTTCTTT.

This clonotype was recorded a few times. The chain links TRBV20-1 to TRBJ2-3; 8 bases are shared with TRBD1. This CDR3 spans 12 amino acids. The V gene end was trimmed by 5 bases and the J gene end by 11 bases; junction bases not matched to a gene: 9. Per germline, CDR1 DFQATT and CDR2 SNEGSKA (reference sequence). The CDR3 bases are TGCAGTGCTGACCCACAGGGGGAGAAGCAGTATTTT. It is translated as CSADPQGEKQYF.

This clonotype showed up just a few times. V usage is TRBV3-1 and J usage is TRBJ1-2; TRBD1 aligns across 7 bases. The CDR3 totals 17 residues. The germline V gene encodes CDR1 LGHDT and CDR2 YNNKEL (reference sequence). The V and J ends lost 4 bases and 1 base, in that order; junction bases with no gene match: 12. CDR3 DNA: TGTGCCAGCAGCCTCTTTGCAGGCCAGGGGGGTAACTATGGCTACACCTTC. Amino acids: CASSLFAGQGGNYGYTF.

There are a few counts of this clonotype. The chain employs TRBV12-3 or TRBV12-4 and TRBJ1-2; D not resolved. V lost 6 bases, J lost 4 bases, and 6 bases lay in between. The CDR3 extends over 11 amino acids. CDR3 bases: TGTGCCAGCAGCTATCCCTATGGCTACACCTTC. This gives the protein CASSYPYGYTF.

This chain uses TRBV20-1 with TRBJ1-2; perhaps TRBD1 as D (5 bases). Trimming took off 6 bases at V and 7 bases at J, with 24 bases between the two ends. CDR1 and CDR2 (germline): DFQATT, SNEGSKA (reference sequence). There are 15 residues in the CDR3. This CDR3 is CSANPGPTGGGGYTF. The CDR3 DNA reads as TGCAGTGCCAACCCGGGCCCGACGGGGGGAGGTGGCTACACCTTC.

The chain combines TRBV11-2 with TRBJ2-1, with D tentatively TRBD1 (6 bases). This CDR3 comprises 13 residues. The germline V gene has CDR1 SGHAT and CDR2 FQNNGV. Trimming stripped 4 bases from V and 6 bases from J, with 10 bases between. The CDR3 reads CASSSDRSNEQFF. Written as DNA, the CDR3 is TGTGCCAGCAGCTCCGACAGGTCCAATGAGCAGTTCTTC.

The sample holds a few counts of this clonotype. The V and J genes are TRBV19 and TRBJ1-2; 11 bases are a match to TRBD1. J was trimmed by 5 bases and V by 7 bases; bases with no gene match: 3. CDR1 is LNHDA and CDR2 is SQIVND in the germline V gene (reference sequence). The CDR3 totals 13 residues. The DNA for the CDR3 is TGTGCCAGTATTGGGACAGGGGGGTATGGCTACACCTTC. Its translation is CASIGTGGYGYTF. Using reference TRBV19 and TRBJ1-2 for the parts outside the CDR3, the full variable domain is DGGITQSPKYLFRKEGQNVTLSCEQNLNHDAMYWYRQDPGQGLRLIYYSQIVNDFQKGDIAEGYSVSREKKESFPLTVTSAQKNPTAFYLCASIGTGGYGYTFGSGTRLTVV.

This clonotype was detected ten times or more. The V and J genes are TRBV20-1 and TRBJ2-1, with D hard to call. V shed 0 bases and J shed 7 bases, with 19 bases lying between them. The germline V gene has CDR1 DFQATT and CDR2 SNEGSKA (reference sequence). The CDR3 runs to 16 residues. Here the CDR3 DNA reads TGCAGTGCTAGAGACCTCCGGGCTCCCTGGGCTAATGAGCAGTTCTTC. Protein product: CSARDLRAPWANEQFF.

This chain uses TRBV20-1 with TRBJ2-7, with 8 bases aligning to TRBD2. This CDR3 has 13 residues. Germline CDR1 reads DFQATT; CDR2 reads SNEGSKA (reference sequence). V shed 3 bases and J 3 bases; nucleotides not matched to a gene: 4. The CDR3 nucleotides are TGCAGTGCTAGCGGGAGGGCGGTCTACGAGCAGTACTTC. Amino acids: CSASGRAVYEQYF.

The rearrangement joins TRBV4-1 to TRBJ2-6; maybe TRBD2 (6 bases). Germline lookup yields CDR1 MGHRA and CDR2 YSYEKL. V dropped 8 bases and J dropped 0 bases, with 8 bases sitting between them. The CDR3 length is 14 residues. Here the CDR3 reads CASGGTSGANVLTF. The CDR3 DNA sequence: TGCGCCAGCGGAGGGACCTCTGGGGCCAACGTCCTGACTTTC.

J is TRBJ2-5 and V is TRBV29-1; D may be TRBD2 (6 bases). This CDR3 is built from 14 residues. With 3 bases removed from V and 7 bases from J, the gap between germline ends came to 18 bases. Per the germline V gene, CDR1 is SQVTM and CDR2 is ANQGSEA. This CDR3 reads CSVEASVRDGTQYF. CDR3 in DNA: TGCAGCGTTGAGGCTAGCGTCCGGGATGGGACCCAGTACTTC.

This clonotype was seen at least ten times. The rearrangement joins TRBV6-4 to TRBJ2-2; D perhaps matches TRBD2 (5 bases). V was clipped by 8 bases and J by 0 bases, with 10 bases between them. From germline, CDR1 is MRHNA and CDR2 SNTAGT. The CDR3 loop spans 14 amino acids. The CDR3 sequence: CASQRSPNTGELFF. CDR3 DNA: TGTGCCAGCCAGCGGAGCCCGAACACCGGGGAGCTGTTTTTT.